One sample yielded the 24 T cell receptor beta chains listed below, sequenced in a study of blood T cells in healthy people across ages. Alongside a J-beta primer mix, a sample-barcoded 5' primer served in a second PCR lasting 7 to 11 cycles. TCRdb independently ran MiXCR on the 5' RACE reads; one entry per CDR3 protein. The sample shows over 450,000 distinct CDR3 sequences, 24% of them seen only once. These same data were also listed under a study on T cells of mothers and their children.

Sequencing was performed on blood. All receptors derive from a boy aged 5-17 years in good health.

The CDR3 is CASSQQGYVREQYV. The CDR3 DNA reads as TGTGCCAGCAGTCAACAGGGTTACGTACGCGAGCAGTACGTC. V and J are TRBV7-3 and TRBJ2-7; a weak D match, TRBD1 (6 bases). The V end was cut by 6 bases, the J end by 6 bases, with 18 bases between. Germline CDR1 is SGHTA and CDR2 is FQGTGA. The CDR3 is 14 residues long.

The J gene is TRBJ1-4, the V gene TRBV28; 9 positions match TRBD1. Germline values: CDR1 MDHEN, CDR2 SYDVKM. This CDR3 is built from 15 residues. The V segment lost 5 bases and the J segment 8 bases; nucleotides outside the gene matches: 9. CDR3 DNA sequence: TGTGCCAGCAGTCCCACGGACAGGGGTAGGGAAAAACTGTTTTTT. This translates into CASSPTDRGREKLFF.

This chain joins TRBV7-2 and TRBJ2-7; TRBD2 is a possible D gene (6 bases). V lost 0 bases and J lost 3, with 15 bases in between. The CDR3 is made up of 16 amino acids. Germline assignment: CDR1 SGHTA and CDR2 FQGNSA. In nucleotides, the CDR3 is TGTGCCAGCAGCTTAGCTAGTCTACTGGGAGGCTACGAGCAGTACTTC. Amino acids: CASSLASLLGGYEQYF.

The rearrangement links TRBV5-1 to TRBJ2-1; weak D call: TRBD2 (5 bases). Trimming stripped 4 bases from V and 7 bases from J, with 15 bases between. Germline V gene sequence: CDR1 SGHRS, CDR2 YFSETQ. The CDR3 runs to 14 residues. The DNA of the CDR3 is TGCGCCAGCAGCCCCGACGGGGTAAGGAATGAGCAGTTCTTC. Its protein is CASSPDGVRNEQFF.

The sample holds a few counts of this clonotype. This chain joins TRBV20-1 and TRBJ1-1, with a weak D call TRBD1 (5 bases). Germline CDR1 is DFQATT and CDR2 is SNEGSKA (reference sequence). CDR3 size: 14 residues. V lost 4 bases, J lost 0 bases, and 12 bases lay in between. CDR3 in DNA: TGCAGTGCTACCGACAGCAGAATGAACACTGAAGCTTTCTTT. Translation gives CSATDSRMNTEAFF.

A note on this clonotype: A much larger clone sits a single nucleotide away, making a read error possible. This CDR3 is CASSGTVQEAQYF. In DNA, the CDR3 is TGTGCCAGCAGTGGGACAGTCCAAGAGGCCCAGTACTTC. The rearrangement links TRBV6-4 to TRBJ2-5; weak D call: TRBD1 (6 bases). The CDR3 covers 13 residues. Germline V gene lookup returns CDR1 MRHNA and CDR2 SNTAGT.

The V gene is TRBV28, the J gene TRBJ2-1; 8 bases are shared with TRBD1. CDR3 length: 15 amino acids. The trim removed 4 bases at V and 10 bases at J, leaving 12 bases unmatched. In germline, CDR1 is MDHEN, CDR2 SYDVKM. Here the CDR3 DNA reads TGTGCCAGCAGTTCCAGACAGGGGAGGACGGGCGAGCAGTTCTTC. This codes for CASSSRQGRTGEQFF.

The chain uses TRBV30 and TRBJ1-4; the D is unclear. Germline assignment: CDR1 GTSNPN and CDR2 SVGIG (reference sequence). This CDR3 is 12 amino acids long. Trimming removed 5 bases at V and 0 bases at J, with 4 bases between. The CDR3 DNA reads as TGTGCCTGGGGCCCAACTAATGAAAAACTGTTTTTT. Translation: CAWGPTNEKLFF.

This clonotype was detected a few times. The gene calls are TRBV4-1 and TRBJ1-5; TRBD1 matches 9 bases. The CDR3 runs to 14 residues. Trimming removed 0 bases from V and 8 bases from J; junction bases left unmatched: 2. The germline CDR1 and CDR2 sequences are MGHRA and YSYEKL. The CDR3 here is CASSQDDRGEPQHF. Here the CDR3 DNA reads TGCGCCAGCAGCCAAGATGACAGGGGGGAGCCCCAGCATTTT.

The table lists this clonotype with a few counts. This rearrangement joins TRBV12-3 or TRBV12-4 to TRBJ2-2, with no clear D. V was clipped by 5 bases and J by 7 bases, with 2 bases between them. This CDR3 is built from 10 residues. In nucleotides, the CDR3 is TGTGCCAGCAGTCGCGGGGAGCTGTTTTTT. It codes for CASSRGELFF.

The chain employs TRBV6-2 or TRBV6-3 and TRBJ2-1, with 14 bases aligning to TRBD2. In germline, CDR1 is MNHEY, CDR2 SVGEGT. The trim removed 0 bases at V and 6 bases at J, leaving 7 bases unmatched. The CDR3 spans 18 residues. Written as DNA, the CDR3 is TGTGCCAGCAGTTACTCGCGTGGGACTAGCGGGAGTATCAATGAGCAGTTCTTC. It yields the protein CASSYSRGTSGSINEQFF.

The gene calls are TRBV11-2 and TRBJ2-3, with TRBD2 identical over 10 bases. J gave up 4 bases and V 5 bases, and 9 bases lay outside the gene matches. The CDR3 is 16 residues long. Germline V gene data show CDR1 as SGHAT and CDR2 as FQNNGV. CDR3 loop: CASSVLAGSSADTQYF. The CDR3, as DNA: TGTGCCAGCAGCGTACTAGCGGGGTCAAGCGCAGATACGCAGTATTTT. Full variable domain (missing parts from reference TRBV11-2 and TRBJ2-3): EAGVAQSPRYKIIEKRQSVAFWCNPISGHATLYWYQQILGQGPKLLIQFQNNGVVDDSQLPKDRFSAERLKGVDSTLKIQPAKLEDSAVYLCASSVLAGSSADTQYFGPGTRLTVL.

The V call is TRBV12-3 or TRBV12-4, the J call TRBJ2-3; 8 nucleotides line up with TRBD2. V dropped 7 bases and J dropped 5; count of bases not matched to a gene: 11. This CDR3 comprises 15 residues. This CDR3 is CASTQSRGGIDTQYF. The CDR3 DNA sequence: TGTGCCAGCACCCAATCCCGGGGGGGAATAGATACGCAGTATTTT.

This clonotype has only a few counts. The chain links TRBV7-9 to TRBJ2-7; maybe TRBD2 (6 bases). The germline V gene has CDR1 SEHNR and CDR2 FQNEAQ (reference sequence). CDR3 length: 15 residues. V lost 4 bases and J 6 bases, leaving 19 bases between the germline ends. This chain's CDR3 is CASSSAGGLGLEQYF. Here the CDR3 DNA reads TGTGCCAGCAGCTCTGCCGGGGGTCTCGGTCTCGAGCAGTACTTC.

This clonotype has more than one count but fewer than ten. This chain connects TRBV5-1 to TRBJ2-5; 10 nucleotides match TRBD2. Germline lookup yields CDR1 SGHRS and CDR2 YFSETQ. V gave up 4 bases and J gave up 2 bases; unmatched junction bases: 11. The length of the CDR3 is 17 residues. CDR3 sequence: CASSGGLAGVRQETQYF. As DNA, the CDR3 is TGCGCCAGCAGCGGAGGGCTAGCGGGAGTTCGACAAGAGACCCAGTACTTC.

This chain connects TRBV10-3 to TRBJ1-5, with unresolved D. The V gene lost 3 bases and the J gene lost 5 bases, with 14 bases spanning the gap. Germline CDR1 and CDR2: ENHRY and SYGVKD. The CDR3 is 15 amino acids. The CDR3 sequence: CAISDGGHSDQPQHF. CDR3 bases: TGTGCCATCAGTGATGGAGGGCACAGCGATCAGCCCCAGCATTTT.

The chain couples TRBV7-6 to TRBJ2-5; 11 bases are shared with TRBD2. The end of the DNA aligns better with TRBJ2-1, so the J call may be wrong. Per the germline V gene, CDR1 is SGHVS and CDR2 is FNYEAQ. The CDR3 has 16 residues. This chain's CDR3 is CASSKKLAGVYNEQFF. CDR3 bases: TGTGCCAGCAGCAAAAAACTAGCGGGAGTCTACAATGAGCAGTTCTTC.

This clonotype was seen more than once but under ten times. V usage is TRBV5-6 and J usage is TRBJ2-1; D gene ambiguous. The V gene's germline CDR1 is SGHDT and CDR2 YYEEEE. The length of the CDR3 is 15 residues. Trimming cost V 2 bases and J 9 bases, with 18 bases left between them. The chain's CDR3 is CASSFARPKSSEQFF. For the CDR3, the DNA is TGTGCCAGCAGCTTCGCGAGACCCAAATCGAGTGAGCAGTTCTTC.

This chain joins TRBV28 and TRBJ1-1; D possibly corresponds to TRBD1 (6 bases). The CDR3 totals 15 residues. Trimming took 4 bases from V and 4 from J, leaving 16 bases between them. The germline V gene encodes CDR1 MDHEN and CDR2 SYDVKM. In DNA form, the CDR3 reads TGTGCCAGCAGTTCAATCCTGGCCAGGGGCACTGAAGCTTTCTTT. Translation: CASSSILARGTEAFF.

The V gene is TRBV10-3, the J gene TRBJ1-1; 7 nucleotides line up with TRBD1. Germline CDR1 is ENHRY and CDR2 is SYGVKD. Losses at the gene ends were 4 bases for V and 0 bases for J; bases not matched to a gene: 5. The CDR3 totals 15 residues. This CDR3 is CAISAGQAMNTEAFF. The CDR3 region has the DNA TGTGCCATCAGTGCCGGACAGGCGATGAACACTGAAGCTTTCTTT.

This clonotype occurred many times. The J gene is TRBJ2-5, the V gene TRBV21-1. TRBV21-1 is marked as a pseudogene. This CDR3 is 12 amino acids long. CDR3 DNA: TGTGCCAGCAGCAAAAGATGTGAGACCCAGTACTTC. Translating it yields CASSKRCETQYF.

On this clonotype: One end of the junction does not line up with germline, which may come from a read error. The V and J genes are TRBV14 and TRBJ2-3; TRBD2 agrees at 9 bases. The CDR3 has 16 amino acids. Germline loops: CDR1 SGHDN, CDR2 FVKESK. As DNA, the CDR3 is TGTGCCAGCGGCCAATTGAGCGGGGGGCACACAGATACGCAGTATTTT. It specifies CASGQLSGGHTDTQYF.

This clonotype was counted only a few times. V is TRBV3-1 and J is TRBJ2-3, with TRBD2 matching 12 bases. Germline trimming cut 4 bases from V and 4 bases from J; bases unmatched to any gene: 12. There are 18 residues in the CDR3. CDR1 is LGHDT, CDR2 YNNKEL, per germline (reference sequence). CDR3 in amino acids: CASSRPITSGGTSDTQYF. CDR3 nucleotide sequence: TGTGCCAGCAGCCGACCGATCACTAGCGGGGGGACGTCAGATACGCAGTATTTT.

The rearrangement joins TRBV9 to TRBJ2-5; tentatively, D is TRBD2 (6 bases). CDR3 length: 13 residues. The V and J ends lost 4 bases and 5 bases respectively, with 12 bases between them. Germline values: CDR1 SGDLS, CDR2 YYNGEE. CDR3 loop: CASSRAGGETQYF. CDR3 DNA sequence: TGTGCCAGCAGCAGAGCGGGCGGCGAGACCCAGTACTTC.